This T cell receptor (beta chain) was identified in a study of blood T cell repertoires in COVID-19 (dated by TCRdb to 2019 to 2021). Regarding the complete study: Samples from collaborators originated in the United States, Italy and Spain and spanned both the acute and convalescent phases of COVID-19. The material from the prospective study consisted of cDNA or gDNA derived from T cells, B-cell-depleted T cells, or PBMCs. The dataset comprised deeply sampled blood TCRbeta repertoires from subjects exposed to, actively infected with, or recovered from COVID-19. The repertoires were released in a freely available public database intended as a resource for research on the immune response to SARS-CoV-2. Samples came from the ongoing ImmuneRACE study (first 160 participants) plus 1,254 subjects from 6 global collaborators. The sample metadata nearly always contained a de-identified subject ID, COVID-19 status, age in years and sex. Where HLA class I and class II types were available, the types were taken from metadata supplied by the sample provider, not from assay-based typing.

Including the terminal cysteine and phenylalanine, the CDR3 comprises 14 residues. Of the read, only the CDR3 DNA is kept; its 42 bases are in frame from base 1. Trimming removed 4 bases from V and 5 bases from J, leaving 15 bases between the germline ends. Looking up the germline V gene yields CDR1 SGHRS and CDR2 YFSETQ. One collaborating source in Seattle enrolled patients while the patients were actively infected and followed the patients over time throughout the course of disease. Whole blood was collected in K2EDTA tubes by collaborating institutions according to the institutions' own protocols. Collaborator samples were shipped for TCRbeta analysis as frozen whole blood, isolated PBMCs, or DNA extracted from either sample type. General study outcomes and caveats: The amount of clinical and demographic metadata varied by source and participant and was provided uncurated.

Worth noting for this clone: Its specific antigen is unknown. No clone much larger than this one lies a single base away; base qualities are absent.

TCRbeta CDR3 regions were amplified from genomic DNA by means of the immunoSEQ Assay, a bias-controlled multiplex PCR. Under the source paper's analysis protocol: Nucleated cell counts per sample were estimated from amplification of reference gene primers within the assay. Sequence reads were collapsed and filtered to measure the absolute abundance of every unique TCRbeta CDR3 rearrangement. Productive Simpson clonality was computed per sample as the square root of Simpson's diversity index over productive rearrangements. The source is immuneACCESS, and TCRdb retained only in-frame sequences with V and J called. Part of the clones is not carried over; for the studies checked, unresolved V genes explain less than half of this, and the remainder is unexplained. V and J calls and clone size follow that table, whereas D and trimming were derived from the DNA. This sample lists 200,000 or so clones; around 81% were detected once. The top ten hold under 0.95% of the sample.

This receptor was identified in a man between 60 and 75 years old with COVID-19, enrolled during active disease. The chain is assembled from TRBV5-1 and TRBJ1-1, and perhaps TRBD1 as D gene, on 5 matching bases. Sequenced input: peripheral blood. CDR3 loop: CASSPGVGTTEAFF. The DNA reads TGCGCCAGCAGCCCGGGGGTGGGGACGACTGAAGCTTTCTTT.